The TCR beta chain under discussion was sequenced for a study of monozygotic twins with inflammatory bowel disease. General study findings and limits: Researchers were unable to tell different T cell subtypes apart. Evidence did not back any single strong signal or clonotype linked to IBD.

Concerning this clonotype: Antigen: not known.

The CDR3 extends over 15 amino acids. From germline, CDR1 is DFQATT and CDR2 SNEGSKA (reference sequence). It was 3500 ng of total RNA that each TCR library used. Template switching was used to attach UMIs, which incorporated a 6-nucleotide sample barcode. TCRdb reanalyzed the 5' RACE reads and collapses them to one entry per CDR3 protein, without DNA. The sample data list around 200,000 distinct CDR3 sequences. The sample taken for sequencing was blood. This receptor was taken from a human donor with ulcerative colitis or Crohn's disease, or a healthy co-twin of an affected twin (not recorded which). This sequence joins TRBV20-1 and TRBJ1-5. This chain's CDR3 is CSARETANSNQPQHF.